Sequencing of this T cell receptor (beta chain) was carried out in a study of post-analysis software for immune sequencing data. Study-level findings and limits: TRBV5-6, TRBV5-1 and TRBV20-1 were among four or five TRBV segments more frequent in patients than controls.

V lost 0 bases, J lost 3 bases, and 12 bases lay in between. The CDR3 consists of 15 residues. Germline loops: CDR1 LGHNA, CDR2 YSLEER. This clonotype was detected only a few times. Its cognate antigen is unknown. TCR beta libraries were prepared from cDNA with unique molecular identifiers. TCRdb recomputed calls from the PCR reads with MiXCR, one row per CDR3 protein. Here the sample spans hundreds of thousands of distinct CDR3 sequences, roughly 27% being singletons. The rearrangement uses TRBV4-3 and TRBJ2-7, with D perhaps TRBD2 (5 bases). This TCR came from a girl aged 5-17 years with multiple sclerosis. Material: blood. The CDR3 coding sequence is TGCGCCAGCAGCCAAGATTCCACAGCGGACTACGAGCAGTACTTC. It codes for CASSQDSTADYEQYF.